The 17 T cell receptor beta chains in this list originate from one sample, sequenced in a study of CD8+CD57+ T cells in acquired aplastic anemia. Patients chosen for sequencing had CD8+CD57+ cells that had expanded, as shown by flow cytometry. Template material for TCR beta VDJ and CDR3 profiling consisted of genomic DNA. TCRdb reprocessed the reads via MiXCR and lists one record per CDR3 protein. The top ten hold under 1.2% of the sample, which has 160,000 or so distinct CDR3 sequences, less than 60% seen once. Sequencing was carried out using sorted CD4+, CD8+, or CD8+CD57+ T cells (not recorded which) from PBMCs. These receptor sequences come from a human donor with aplastic anemia.

This clonotype occurred many times. This chain links TRBV6-1 with TRBJ2-7; TRBD1 agrees at 7 bases. The V gene end was trimmed by 8 bases and the J gene end by 0 bases; junction bases not matched to a gene: 4. CDR1 is MNHNS and CDR2 is SASEGT in the germline V gene. The CDR3 covers 13 residues. CDR3 loop: CASGTVHSYEQYF. The CDR3 DNA is TGTGCCAGCGGGACAGTGCACTCCTACGAGCAGTACTTC.

The chain couples TRBV20-1 to TRBJ2-1, with D perhaps TRBD1 or TRBD2 (6 bases each). The CDR3 has 12 residues. Germline CDR1 DFQATT, CDR2 SNEGSKA (reference sequence). Trimming removed 3 bases at V and 5 bases at J, with 8 bases between. CDR3 nucleotide sequence: TGCAGTGCTAGCGGGGGCAACAATGAGCAGTTCTTC. It codes for CSASGGNNEQFF.

The gene calls are TRBV7-2 and TRBJ2-1; D uncertain. Trimming stripped 5 bases from V and 8 bases from J, with 13 bases between. In germline, CDR1 is SGHTA, CDR2 FQGNSA. The CDR3 is 13 amino acids. In DNA form, the CDR3 reads TGTGCCAGCAGCCTAGGGTTACAATATGAGCAGTTCTTC. Protein sequence: CASSLGLQYEQFF.

V usage is TRBV20-1 and J usage is TRBJ2-5; either TRBD1 or TRBD2 may fit D (6 bases each). The CDR3 length is 16 residues. V dropped 5 bases and J dropped 0 bases, with 19 bases sitting between them. From germline, CDR1 is DFQATT and CDR2 SNEGSKA (reference sequence). The CDR3 sequence is CSAAGLGGRDQETQYF. CDR3 DNA: TGCAGTGCTGCGGGGCTCGGGGGCCGTGACCAAGAGACCCAGTACTTC.

V and J are TRBV7-2 and TRBJ2-5; 9 bases match TRBD2. There are 16 residues in the CDR3. From germline, CDR1 is SGHTA and CDR2 FQGNSA. After removal of 0 bases from V and 5 bases from J, the junction contained 7 bases not matched to a gene. The CDR3 sequence: CASSLALAGGRETQYF. CDR3 DNA sequence: TGTGCCAGCAGCTTAGCGTTGGCGGGGGGGCGCGAGACCCAGTACTTC.

In DNA, the CDR3 is TGTGCCAGCAGTCCCGCTTCCGATACGCAGTATTTT. Protein product: CASSPASDTQYF. The rearrangement links TRBV9 to TRBJ2-3, with no clear D. The CDR3 runs to 12 residues. The germline V and J ends were trimmed by 5 bases and 6 bases, with 10 bases remaining between them. Germline values: CDR1 SGDLS, CDR2 YYNGEE.

Of note for this clonotype: This may be a read error: a much more frequent sequence differs by one nucleotide. This sequence joins TRBV14 and TRBJ2-1; no definite D call. Germline loops: CDR1 SGHDN, CDR2 FVKESK. This CDR3 spans 16 amino acids. The CDR3 here is CASSQGGLSSCNEQFF. The CDR3 bases are TGTGCCAGCAGCCAAGGGGGTCTAAGCTCCTGCAATGAGCAGTTCTTC.

This clonotype was detected ten times or more. The rearrangement links TRBV5-6 to TRBJ2-3; 8 bases match TRBD2. V lost 7 bases to trimming and J lost 6 bases; unmatched junction nucleotides: 7. Germline CDR1 is SGHDT and CDR2 is YYEEEE. The CDR3 sequence is 13 residues long. CDR3 in amino acids: CASGSGGVDTQYF. CDR3 nucleotide sequence: TGTGCCAGCGGGTCCGGGGGGGTTGATACGCAGTATTTT.

Many counts were recorded for this clonotype. At one of its ends the junction is not consistent with the germline gene, which may arise from a read error. The chain couples TRBV19 to TRBJ1-1, with 8 bases matching TRBD1. This CDR3 is built from 12 residues. In germline, CDR1 is LNHDA, CDR2 SQIVND (reference sequence). The CDR3 protein is CAGSMGTGQAFF. CDR3 nucleotide sequence: TGTGCCGGTAGTATGGGGACAGGACAAGCTTTCTTT.

The table lists this clonotype with many counts. V and J are TRBV19 and TRBJ1-1; D is possibly TRBD1 (5 bases). CDR1 is LNHDA and CDR2 is SQIVND in the germline V gene (reference sequence). Trimming removed 6 bases from V and 1 base from J, with 12 bases in between. The CDR3 is made up of 14 amino acids. The CDR3 DNA reads as TGTGCCAGTAGGACGCAGGGTGGGAACACTGAAGCTTTCTTT. Its protein product is CASRTQGGNTEAFF.

V and J are TRBV15 and TRBJ2-6; no clear D gene. Germline CDR1 is LNHNV and CDR2 is YYDKDF (reference sequence). Between the trimmed V and J ends, which lost 0 bases and 1 base, there was a span of 10 bases. CDR3 length: 17 amino acids. In DNA, the CDR3 is TGTGCCACCAGCAGAGAGCCAGCTACATCTGGGGCCAACGTCCTGACTTTC. Protein product: CATSREPATSGANVLTF.

A note on this clonotype: This clone may be a read error of a much larger clone one base away. This chain connects TRBV9 to TRBJ2-1; D is unresolved. V was trimmed by 4 bases and J by 8 bases, leaving 22 bases between them. This CDR3 is 16 amino acids long. The germline V gene has CDR1 SGDLS and CDR2 YYNGEE. In DNA, the CDR3 is TGTGCCAGCAGCCCCCATCCGAGCGCAATCTCCTATGAGCAGTTCTTC. Its protein is CASSPHPSAISYEQFF.

The J gene is TRBJ2-2, the V gene TRBV10-3; 7 nucleotides agree with TRBD2. The germline V gene encodes CDR1 ENHRY and CDR2 SYGVKD. This CDR3 has 13 residues. V shed 8 bases and J 5 bases; nucleotides not matched to a gene: 5. This CDR3 is CAIGKRDTGELFF. The CDR3 DNA follows: TGTGCCATCGGCAAGCGGGATACCGGGGAGCTGTTTTTT.

The chain uses TRBV20-1 and TRBJ2-7, with D possibly being TRBD2 (6 bases). The CDR3 is 15 residues long. The V end was cut by 2 bases, the J end by 0 bases, with 14 bases between. CDR1 and CDR2 from the germline V gene are DFQATT and SNEGSKA (reference sequence). The CDR3 here is CSARPGTGSSYEQYF. The CDR3 DNA is TGCAGTGCTAGACCGGGGACCGGGAGCTCCTACGAGCAGTACTTC.

With respect to this clonotype: The CDR3 does not close with the conserved phenylalanine or tryptophan, likely indicating a read error. The chain combines TRBV7-9 with TRBJ2-7; no reliable D call. CDR1 is SEHNR and CDR2 is FQNEAQ in the germline V gene (reference sequence). V was cut by 4 bases and J by 7 bases, with 8 bases left in between. This CDR3 is 11 amino acids long. This CDR3 is CASSYTQEQYL. The CDR3 DNA reads TGTGCCAGCAGCTATACACAGGAGCAGTACCTC.

This chain links TRBV20-1 with TRBJ2-5; D assignment may be TRBD1 or TRBD2 (5 bases each). The V end lost 1 base, the J end lost 5 bases, and 14 bases lay between the germline ends. This CDR3 has 14 residues. Germline CDR1 DFQATT, CDR2 SNEGSKA (reference sequence). CDR3 in amino acids: CSARVFRDEETQYF. For the CDR3, the DNA is TGCAGTGCTAGAGTTTTTCGGGACGAGGAGACCCAGTACTTC.

This clonotype was detected only a few times. The rearrangement links TRBV11-2 to TRBJ2-4, with D perhaps assigned TRBD1 or TRBD2 (5 bases each). V shed 3 bases and J shed 2 bases, with 11 bases lying between them. The CDR3 covers 15 residues. Germline loops: CDR1 SGHAT, CDR2 FQNNGV. The CDR3 reads CASSLGVVTKNIQYF. The CDR3 DNA sequence: TGTGCCAGCAGCTTGGGGGTAGTAACCAAAAACATTCAGTACTTC.